This entry lists 30 T cell receptor beta chains sequenced from one sample in a study of beta chain features in type 1 diabetes. Expressed TCRB transcripts were sequenced because the isolated RNA had all been reverse transcribed beforehand. Method: immunoSEQ multiplex PCR; TCRdb's copy keeps in-frame clones and lacks some. The data show roughly 350,000 clones, with approximately 10% seen just once and about 0.014% held by the top ten. Sequenced material: naive CD4+ T cells from blood. These receptors all stem from a woman aged 25 to 39 in good health.

The CDR3 protein is CAFQFPGQGVYEQYF. The CDR3 DNA sequence: TGTGCCTTCCAGTTCCCGGGACAGGGGGTTTACGAGCAGTACTTC. The chain has TRBV27 and TRBJ2-7; 11 bases map to TRBD1. This CDR3 spans 15 amino acids. Germline values: CDR1 MNHEY, CDR2 SMNVEV (reference sequence). V was pared by 11 bases and J by 4 bases, with 13 bases of the junction left unmatched.

The chain combines TRBV7-9 with TRBJ2-1; the D is unclear. The length of the CDR3 is 18 residues. The V and J ends lost 0 bases and 2 bases respectively, with 17 bases between them. CDR1 and CDR2 from the germline V gene are SEHNR and FQNEAQ (reference sequence). In DNA form, the CDR3 reads TGTGCCAGCAGCTTAGCCCTGAGGCTACCAAACCCCTACAATGAGCAGTTCTTC. Its translation is CASSLALRLPNPYNEQFF. Filled out from reference TRBV7-9 and TRBJ2-1, the complete variable domain reads DTGVSQNPRHKITKRGQNVTFRCDPISEHNRLYWYRQTLGQGPEFLTYFQNEAQLEKSRLLSDRFSAERPKGSFSTLEIQRTEQGDSAMYLCASSLALRLPNPYNEQFFGPGTRLTVL.

CDR3 sequence reads: CATQGDENTEAFF. CDR3 nucleotides: TGTGCCACCCAGGGGGACGAGAACACTGAAGCTTTCTTT. This chain uses TRBV6-6 with TRBJ1-1, with 7 bases aligning to TRBD1. Per germline, CDR1 MNHNY and CDR2 SVGAGI (reference sequence). This CDR3 is built from 13 residues. Trimming at V came to 10 bases and at J to 1 base, leaving 6 bases not matched to a gene.

This clone was seen just once. The chain employs TRBV27 and TRBJ1-1; 10 bases are a match to TRBD1. Germline V gene sequence: CDR1 MNHEY, CDR2 SMNVEV (reference sequence). CDR3 size: 18 residues. With V trimmed by 5 bases and J by 3 bases, 15 bases remained unmatched. CDR3 in DNA: TGTGCCAGCAGTCGCCAGACCGGGACAGGGGATCTGGACACTGAAGCTTTCTTT. This sequence encodes CASSRQTGTGDLDTEAFF.

A few counts support this clone. CDR3 bases: TGTGCCAGCTCACCACGGACTAGCGGGGGGGGCCAAGAGACCCAGTACTTC. Amino acid sequence: CASSPRTSGGGQETQYF. The chain uses TRBV18 and TRBJ2-5; 15 nucleotides match TRBD2. V trimming: 1 base; J trimming: 1 base; junction bases outside the gene matches: 1. The CDR3 contains 17 residues. Germline CDR1 is KGHSH and CDR2 is LQKENI.

The rearrangement uses TRBV5-4 and TRBJ2-1, with D tentatively TRBD2 (5 bases). CDR1 and CDR2 from the germline V gene are SGHNT and YYREEE (reference sequence). V was cut by 4 bases and J by 6 bases, with 14 bases left in between. The CDR3 totals 14 residues. Here the CDR3 reads CASSPASSPNEQFF. CDR3 DNA: TGTGCCAGCAGCCCTGCCTCTAGCCCCAATGAGCAGTTCTTC. The full variable domain, completed using reference TRBV5-4 and TRBJ2-1, is ETGVTQSPTHLIKTRGQQVTLRCSSQSGHNTVSWYQQALGQGPQFIFQYYREEENGRGNFPPRFSGLQFPNYSSELNVNALELDDSALYLCASSPASSPNEQFFGPGTRLTVL.

This sequence joins TRBV11-1 and TRBJ2-1; D might be TRBD2 (6 bases). V was pared by 0 bases and J by 9 bases, with 12 bases between. The CDR3 runs to 14 residues. Looked up from germline, CDR1 is SGHAT and CDR2 is FQDESV (reference sequence). CDR3 amino acids: CASSLAGGSGEQFF. For the CDR3, the DNA is TGTGCCAGCAGCTTAGCGGGAGGTTCCGGTGAGCAGTTCTTC.

The chain has TRBV5-7 and TRBJ1-4; maybe TRBD1 (5 bases). TRBV5-7 is flagged as an ORF with uncertain function. Between the trimmed V and J ends, which lost 0 bases and 7 bases, there was a span of 22 bases. This CDR3 comprises 18 residues. CDR3 residues: CASSLGSETGGSGEKLFF. The CDR3, as DNA: TGTGCCAGCAGCTTGGGTTCAGAAACAGGAGGGTCGGGTGAAAAACTGTTTTTT.

This clone was seen a handful of times. V usage is TRBV15 and J usage is TRBJ2-6, with TRBD2 as a possible D gene (5 bases). V lost 0 bases to trimming and J lost 0 bases, with 6 bases between them. CDR1 is LNHNV, CDR2 YYDKDF, per germline (reference sequence). The CDR3 has 16 amino acids. The CDR3 coding sequence is TGTGCCACCAGCAGAGATGGGAGCTCTGGGGCCAACGTCCTGACTTTC. Amino acid sequence: CATSRDGSSGANVLTF. The variable domain in full, with the rest retrieved from reference TRBV15 and TRBJ2-6, is DAMVIQNPRYQVTQFGKPVTLSCSQTLNHNVMYWYQQKSSQAPKLLFHYYDKDFNNEADTPDNFQSRRPNTSFCFLDIRSPGLGDTAMYLCATSRDGSSGANVLTFGAGSRLTVL.

The DNA for the CDR3 is TGCGCCAGCAGCTTGGTTTTGGGGGGAGGGCCGAATGAGCAGTTCTTC. Protein sequence: CASSLVLGGGPNEQFF. This sequence joins TRBV5-1 and TRBJ2-1, with TRBD2 matching over 7 bases. Trimming cost V 0 bases and J 7 bases; bases outside gene matches: 10. Germline V CDR1 and CDR2: SGHRS, YFSETQ. This CDR3 has 16 amino acids. Based on the CDR3 plus reference TRBV5-1 and TRBJ2-1, the full variable domain is KAGVTQTPRYLIKTRGQQVTLSCSPISGHRSVSWYQQTPGQGLQFLFEYFSETQRNKGNFPGRFSGRQFSNSRSEMNVSTLELGDSALYLCASSLVLGGGPNEQFFGPGTRLTVL.

The genes are TRBV7-9 and TRBJ1-5; 9 bases fit TRBD1. The V segment lost 5 bases and the J segment 7 bases; nucleotides outside the gene matches: 6. CDR1 is SEHNR, CDR2 FQNEAQ, per germline (reference sequence). The CDR3 runs 14 residues. CDR3 sequence reads: CASSQGQGNQPQHF. The CDR3 DNA reads TGTGCCAGCAGCCAAGGACAGGGGAACCAGCCCCAGCATTTT.

This clone was recorded a few times. The rearrangement joins TRBV29-1 to TRBJ1-4; the match to TRBD1 covers 8 bases. The length of the CDR3 is 15 residues. Trimming took 6 bases from V and 6 from J; bases not matched to a gene: 12. Germline V gives CDR1 SQVTM, CDR2 ANQGSEA. CDR3 sequence reads: CSVKGQADFDEKLFF. The CDR3 DNA reads TGCAGCGTCAAGGGACAGGCCGACTTTGATGAAAAACTGTTTTTT.

This clone was seen a few times. This sample includes further DNA sequences coding for the same CDR3. The rearrangement links TRBV30 to TRBJ2-7, with D unresolved. The CDR3 has 11 amino acids. Germline CDR1 GTSNPN, CDR2 SVGIG (reference sequence). Trimming shortened V by 0 bases and J by 3 bases, and 3 bases separated the two germline ends. The DNA of the CDR3 is TGTGCCTGGAGTGTCAACTACGAGCAGTACTTC. Its protein product is CAWSVNYEQYF. Variable domain in full (rest from reference TRBV30 and TRBJ2-7): SQTIHQWPATLVQPVGSPLSLECTVEGTSNPNLYWYRQAAGRGLQLLFYSVGIGQISSEVPQNLSASRPQDRQFILSSKKLLLSDSGFYLCAWSVNYEQYFGPGTRLTVT.

This clone was counted a few times. V usage is TRBV6-4 and J usage is TRBJ2-1; TRBD1 might be the D (5 bases). The germline V gene encodes CDR1 MRHNA and CDR2 SNTAGT. CDR3 size: 15 residues. The V and J ends lost 4 bases and 0 bases respectively, with 10 bases between them. The CDR3 loop is CASSVDSPSYNEQFF. In DNA form, the CDR3 reads TGTGCCAGCAGTGTCGACAGTCCCTCCTACAATGAGCAGTTCTTC.

V is TRBV7-9 and J is TRBJ1-1; D is possibly TRBD1 (6 bases). This CDR3 has 15 amino acids. CDR1 SEHNR and CDR2 FQNEAQ come from the germline V gene (reference sequence). V gave up 1 base and J gave up 5 bases, with 14 bases separating them. The CDR3 here is CASSLDTGWETEAFF. The CDR3 nucleotides read TGTGCCAGCAGCTTAGATACAGGGTGGGAGACTGAAGCTTTCTTT.

The chain uses TRBV5-1 and TRBJ2-7; no clear D gene. Deletions cut 5 bases from V and 3 bases from J, with 9 bases between. Germline V gene data show CDR1 as SGHRS and CDR2 as YFSETQ. The CDR3 has 12 amino acids. In DNA form, the CDR3 reads TGCGCCAGCAGTCAGACTGGCTACGAGCAGTACTTC. Translating gives CASSQTGYEQYF.

The chain is built from TRBV5-1 and TRBJ2-5, with a possible D match to TRBD1 (6 bases). CDR3 size: 16 residues. V shed 4 bases and J shed 5 bases, with 21 bases lying between them. The V gene's germline CDR1 is SGHRS and CDR2 YFSETQ. CDR3 protein: CASSPIHRDTAETQYF. CDR3 DNA: TGCGCCAGCAGCCCGATCCACCGGGACACGGCGGAGACCCAGTACTTC.

The chain carries TRBV6-1 and TRBJ2-1; a possible D gene is TRBD1 (5 bases). The CDR3 is 14 amino acids. V lost 4 bases and J 5 bases, leaving 12 bases between the germline ends. Germline V gives CDR1 MNHNS, CDR2 SASEGT. The CDR3 bases are TGTGCCAGCAGTGGTAGGGGTTGGCACAATGAGCAGTTCTTC. It is translated as CASSGRGWHNEQFF.

The chain employs TRBV14 and TRBJ2-3; D is uncertain. The CDR3 is made up of 13 amino acids. The germline CDR1 and CDR2 sequences are SGHDN and FVKESK. Between the trimmed V and J ends, which lost 4 bases and 1 base, there was a span of 6 bases. The CDR3 spells CASSPRGTDTQYF. The DNA for the CDR3 is TGTGCCAGCAGCCCCCGAGGCACAGATACGCAGTATTTT. The variable domain in full, completed from reference TRBV14 and TRBJ2-3, reads EAGVTQFPSHSVIEKGQTVTLRCDPISGHDNLYWYRRVMGKEIKFLLHFVKESKQDESGMPNNRFLAERTGGTYSTLKVQPAELEDSGVYFCASSPRGTDTQYFGPGTRLTVL.

The chain employs TRBV7-9 and TRBJ2-5; 10 bases match TRBD2. Germline assignment: CDR1 SEHNR and CDR2 FQNEAQ (reference sequence). CDR3 length: 16 amino acids. Trimming removed 10 bases from V and 5 bases from J; junction bases left unmatched: 16. The DNA of the CDR3 is TGTGCCACCCTGCGGGCTAGCGGGAGACTCGAGGAGACCCAGTACTTC. Translated: CATLRASGRLEETQYF. The variable domain in full, with the rest retrieved from reference TRBV7-9 and TRBJ2-5, is DTGVSQNPRHKITKRGQNVTFRCDPISEHNRLYWYRQTLGQGPEFLTYFQNEAQLEKSRLLSDRFSAERPKGSFSTLEIQRTEQGDSAMYLCATLRASGRLEETQYFGPGTRLLVL.

The sample holds a few counts of this clone. The rearrangement joins TRBV5-4 to TRBJ2-7; D is possibly TRBD2 (6 bases). From germline, CDR1 is SGHNT and CDR2 YYREEE (reference sequence). This CDR3 has 15 amino acids. V lost 3 bases and J lost 1, with 14 bases in between. The CDR3 nucleotides are TGTGCCAGCAGCTCCGGAGGGAGTTGGTCCTACGAGCAGTACTTC. Residues: CASSSGGSWSYEQYF.

This clone was recorded a few times. The rearrangement links TRBV4-3 to TRBJ1-4; 7 nucleotides agree with TRBD1. CDR3 length: 16 residues. J lost 8 bases, V lost 1 base, and 10 bases had no gene match. CDR1 and CDR2 (germline): LGHNA, YSLEER. The chain's CDR3 is CASSQATGARGEKLFF. CDR3 nucleotides: TGCGCCAGCAGCCAAGCTACAGGGGCCCGGGGGGAAAAACTGTTTTTT.

The chain links TRBV11-1 to TRBJ2-1, with 14 bases matching TRBD2. Unmatched junction bases numbered 5, after V lost 5 bases and J lost 8 bases. This CDR3 is built from 15 residues. Germline V gene data show CDR1 as SGHAT and CDR2 as FQDESV (reference sequence). The CDR3 nucleotides read TGTGCCAGCAGCCGACTAGCGGGAGGGCCATATGAGCAGTTCTTC. Residues: CASSRLAGGPYEQFF.

This chain connects TRBV18 to TRBJ1-1; 9 bases are shared with TRBD1. Trimming removed 5 bases from V and 4 bases from J; junction bases left unmatched: 5. Germline V gene lookup returns CDR1 KGHSH and CDR2 LQKENI. CDR3 length: 14 residues. CDR3: CASSADRGVTEAFF. DNA of the CDR3: TGTGCCAGCTCAGCGGACAGGGGAGTCACTGAAGCTTTCTTT.

This clone was detected a few times. The CDR3 sequence is CASSHWSAGGAETQYF. The DNA for the CDR3 is TGTGCCAGCAGTCACTGGTCGGCAGGGGGCGCGGAGACCCAGTACTTC. This chain joins TRBV27 and TRBJ2-5; TRBD1 matches at 8 bases. Germline V gene data show CDR1 as MNHEY and CDR2 as SMNVEV (reference sequence). V was clipped by 5 bases and J by 5 bases; unmatched bases: 13. The CDR3 is 16 amino acids.

The chain uses TRBV30 and TRBJ1-3; TRBD1 is a possible D gene (5 bases). Germline CDR1 and CDR2: GTSNPN and SVGIG (reference sequence). This CDR3 is built from 14 residues. Trimming stripped 2 bases from V and 2 bases from J, with 10 bases between. The CDR3, as DNA: TGTGCCTGGAGTCTCTCCAGGGCTGGAAACACCATATATTTT. It encodes CAWSLSRAGNTIYF.

This clone was seen a handful of times. This chain joins TRBV7-9 and TRBJ2-1; 9 positions agree with TRBD1. With V trimmed by 5 bases and J by 10 bases, 9 bases remained unmatched. Germline loops: CDR1 SEHNR, CDR2 FQNEAQ (reference sequence). CDR3 size: 14 residues. The CDR3 bases are TGTGCCAGCAGCCCCGGACAGGGGTTCGGCGAGCAGTTCTTC. It translates to CASSPGQGFGEQFF.

This sequence joins TRBV7-2 and TRBJ2-5; 9 bases are a match to TRBD1. The CDR3 totals 14 residues. From germline, CDR1 is SGHTA and CDR2 FQGNSA. With V trimmed by 5 bases and J by 6 bases, 7 bases remained unmatched. DNA of the CDR3: TGTGCCAGCAGCCTCGGACAGGGGCGGAAGACCCAGTACTTC. Translation: CASSLGQGRKTQYF.

The chain links TRBV28 to TRBJ1-2, with a tentative D call TRBD1 (5 bases). V lost 5 bases and J lost 3, with 7 bases in between. CDR1 is MDHEN, CDR2 SYDVKM, per germline. The CDR3 totals 12 residues. CDR3 DNA: TGTGCCAGCAGTGGGGGGTACTATGGCTACACCTTC. This sequence encodes CASSGGYYGYTF.

This clone has just a few counts. The V gene is TRBV19, the J gene TRBJ2-1; 9 positions match TRBD1. V shed 5 bases, J shed 8 bases, and the junction held 13 bases outside the gene matches. The germline V gene encodes CDR1 LNHDA and CDR2 SQIVND (reference sequence). The length of the CDR3 is 16 residues. For the CDR3, the DNA is TGTGCCAGTAGTTATGGGACAGGGCCGGCTAGCGATGAGCAGTTCTTC. This translates into CASSYGTGPASDEQFF.